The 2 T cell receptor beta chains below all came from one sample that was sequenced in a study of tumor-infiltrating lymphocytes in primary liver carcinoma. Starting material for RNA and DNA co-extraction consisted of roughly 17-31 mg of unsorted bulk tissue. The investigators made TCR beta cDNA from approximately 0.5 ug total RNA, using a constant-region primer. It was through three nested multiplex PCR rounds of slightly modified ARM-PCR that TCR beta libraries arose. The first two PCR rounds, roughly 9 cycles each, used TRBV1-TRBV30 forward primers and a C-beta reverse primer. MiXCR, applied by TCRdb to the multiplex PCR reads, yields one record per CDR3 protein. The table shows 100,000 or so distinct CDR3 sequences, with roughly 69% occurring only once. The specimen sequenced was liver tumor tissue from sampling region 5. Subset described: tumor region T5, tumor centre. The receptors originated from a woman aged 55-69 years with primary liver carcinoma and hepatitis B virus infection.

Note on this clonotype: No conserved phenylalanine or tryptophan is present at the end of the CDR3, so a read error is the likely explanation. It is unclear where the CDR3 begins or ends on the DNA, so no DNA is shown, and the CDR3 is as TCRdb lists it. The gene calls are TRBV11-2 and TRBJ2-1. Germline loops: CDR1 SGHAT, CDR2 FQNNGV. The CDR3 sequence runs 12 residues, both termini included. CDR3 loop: CASSSGVGEHFL.

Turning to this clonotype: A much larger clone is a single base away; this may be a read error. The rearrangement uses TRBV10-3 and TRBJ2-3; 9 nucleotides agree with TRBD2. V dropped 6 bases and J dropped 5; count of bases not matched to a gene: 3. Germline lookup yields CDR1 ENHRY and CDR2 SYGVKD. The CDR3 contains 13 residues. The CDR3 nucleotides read TGTGCCATCAGACAAGCGGGAGGAGATACGCAGTATTTT. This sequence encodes CAIRQAGGDTQYF.